One TCR beta chain is described in this entry. Healthy adults negative for HIV, lacking recent acute infections or vaccinations, served as donors. These data belong to a study of shared clonotypes between healthy human individuals. J was trimmed by 2 bases and V by 0 bases; bases with no gene match: 2. Germline CDR1 SGHDN, CDR2 FVKESK. This CDR3 is 16 amino acids long. Running of the assay took place at deep level. The assay was immunoSEQ multiplex PCR, and TCRdb's table has in-frame clones only and misses some. Counted here are about 1.5 million clones, roughly 95% occurring once; the ten biggest clones make up roughly 1.1%.

The gene calls are TRBV14 and TRBJ2-3; TRBD2 matches 10 bases. This clonotype was sampled from a young man in good health. The sample comprised naive CD4+ T cells sorted from blood. Subset reported: CD45RA+ positively selected. This chain's CDR3 is CASSQDLAGVTDTQYF. CDR3 bases: TGTGCCAGCAGCCAAGACCTAGCGGGGGTCACAGATACGCAGTATTTT.